This T cell receptor (beta chain) was recorded in a study of T cell repertoires in cytomegalovirus infection. Study information: Selection of CMV epitopes for the study included recently identified HLA-C-restricted and well-studied HLA-B-restricted ones. Through public TCR beta signatures, both CMV infection and matching HLA type were indicated. Study results and caveats: HLA-C-restricted CMV-specific TCR beta clonotypes were dominant in the ex vivo response. Cumulative public TCR beta family frequency identified carriers of CMV plus the relevant HLA.

Trimming took 1 base from V and 3 from J, leaving 14 bases between them. CDR1 is SGHVS, CDR2 FQNEAQ, per germline. The CDR3 runs to 16 residues. In TCRdb, the reads were re-called with MiXCR into one record per CDR3 protein. The table records approximately 1,000,000 distinct CDR3 sequences, approximately 31% of them present only once. Ten or more counts support this clonotype. The target antigen is unknown. This sequence joins TRBV7-8 and TRBJ2-3; D possibly corresponds to TRBD1 (7 bases). The sample was cultured CD8+ T cells from PBMCs, taken from culture after CMV antigen stimulation. The sequence was collected from a human donor in good health (CMV status not recorded). Some clones in this sample may be carry-over from other donors' samples. The DNA for the CDR3 is TGTGCCAGCAGCTTAGGGCAGGGGGGTCTAACAGATACGCAGTATTTT. Amino acids: CASSLGQGGLTDTQYF.